In this sample, the clone carrying this TCR beta chain turned up a few times. What it recognizes is unknown. Some clones are missing from TCRdb's copy, which holds only in-frame ones; the method was immunoSEQ multiplex PCR. The repertoire has fewer than 7,500 clones, about 76% of them found once; the top ten carry 30% to 40%. This sample was included in a study of PD-1 blockade in classical Hodgkin lymphoma. As for the study in general: Patients were dosed intravenously with nivolumab at 3 mg/kg every 2 weeks. Findings and caveats of the study: Repertoire difference causes, possibly disease activity or prior therapy, remain undefined. The study found that TCR diversity rose significantly by C4D1 in CD4+ but not CD8+ cells.

Every one of the patients relapsed after autologous stem cell transplantation (brentuximab vedotin exposure was variable). The TCR originated in a human donor with classical Hodgkin lymphoma. The specimen comprised peripheral blood mononuclear cells (PBMCs), sampled before the second cycle of nivolumab.

This chain's CDR3 is CASSNGAAVLGNTIYF. The CDR3, as DNA: TGTGCCAGCAGCAATGGGGCGGCAGTCTTAGGAAACACCATATATTTT. The chain couples TRBV5-6 to TRBJ1-3; D may be TRBD1 (5 bases). V was pared by 4 bases and J by 4 bases, with 18 bases between. The CDR3 runs 16 residues. Per the germline V gene, CDR1 is SGHDT and CDR2 is YYEEEE. Using reference TRBV5-6 and TRBJ1-3 for the parts outside the CDR3, the full variable domain is DAGVTQSPTHLIKTRGQQVTLRCSPKSGHDTVSWYQQALGQGPQFIFQYYEEEERQRGNFPDRFSGHQFPNYSSELNVNALLLGDSALYLCASSNGAAVLGNTIYFGEGSWLTVV.